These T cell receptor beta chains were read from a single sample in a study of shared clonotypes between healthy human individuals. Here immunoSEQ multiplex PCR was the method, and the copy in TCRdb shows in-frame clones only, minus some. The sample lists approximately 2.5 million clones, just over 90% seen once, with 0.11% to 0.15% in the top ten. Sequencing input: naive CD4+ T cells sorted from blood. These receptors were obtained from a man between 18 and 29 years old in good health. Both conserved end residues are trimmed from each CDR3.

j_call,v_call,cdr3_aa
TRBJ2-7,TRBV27,ASMVSGQGPGGQY
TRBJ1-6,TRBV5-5,ASSLTGTVDSPLH
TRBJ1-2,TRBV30,AWSVRPRAYGYT
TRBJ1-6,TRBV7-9,ASSLGQLPLNSPLH
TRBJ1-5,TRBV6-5,ASRETGIIQPQH
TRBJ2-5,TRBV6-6,ASSYSRGWETQY
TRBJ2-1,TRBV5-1,ASSFPREDQSSYNEQF
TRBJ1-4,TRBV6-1,ASSEAAGGSNEKLF
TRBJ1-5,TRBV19,ASSPGLYSNQPQH
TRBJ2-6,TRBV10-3,AISEQGSGANVLT
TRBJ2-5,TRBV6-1,ASSEMGTAQETQY
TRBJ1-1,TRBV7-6,ASRSASRAEAF
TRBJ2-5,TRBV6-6,ASSFPGQGRETQY
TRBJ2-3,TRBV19,ASRGVSTDTQY
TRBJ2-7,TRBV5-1,ASSSQGGPYEQY
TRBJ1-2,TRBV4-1,ASSQEILGDREYGYT
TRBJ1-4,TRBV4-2,ASSQDLRNVGEKLF
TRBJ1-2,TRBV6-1,ASGGRGGNYGYT
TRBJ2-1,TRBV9,ASSSRTGYNEQF
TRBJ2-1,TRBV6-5,ASSYSTTSNEQF
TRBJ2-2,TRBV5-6,ASSRGPRSDTGELF
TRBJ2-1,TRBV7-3,ASHNEQF
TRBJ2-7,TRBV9,ASSPRQEIGEQY
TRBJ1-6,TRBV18,ASSLIGEESPLH
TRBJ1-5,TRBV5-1,ASSSGEGNQPQH
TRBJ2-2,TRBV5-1,ASSPITQDNTGELF
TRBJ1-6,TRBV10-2,ASSDYNRAGGTPLH
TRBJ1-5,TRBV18,ASSPGQSNQPQH
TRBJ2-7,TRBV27,ASRFIAGGSYEQY
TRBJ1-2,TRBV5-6,ASSGAPPNYGYT
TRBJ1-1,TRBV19,ASHETGKAEAF
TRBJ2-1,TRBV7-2,ASSLGVGNEQF
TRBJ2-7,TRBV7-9,ASSYDLGHSRDSYEQY
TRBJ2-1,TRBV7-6,ASSFGSGLAPNEQF
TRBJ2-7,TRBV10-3,AISESLAGLNEQY
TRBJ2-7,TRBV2,ASSDGPGNIYEQY
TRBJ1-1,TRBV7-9,ASSSLTGGWGTEAF
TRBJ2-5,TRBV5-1,ASSSTATQRETQY
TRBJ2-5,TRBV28,ASSPGELQETQY
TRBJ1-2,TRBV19,ASSGVPGDGYT
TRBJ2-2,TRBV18,ASSTGSTNTGELF
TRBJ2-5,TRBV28,ASSSAPYAQETQY
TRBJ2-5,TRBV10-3,AISDGPQETQY
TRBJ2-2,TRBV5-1,ASGQNTGELF
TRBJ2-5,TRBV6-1,ASSARTGRGEWTQY
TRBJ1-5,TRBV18,ASSPRGGNQPQH
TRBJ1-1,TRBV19,ASSRRDRVDAF
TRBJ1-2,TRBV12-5,ASGSQGLGYT
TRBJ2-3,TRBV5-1,ASSLANSGGRTDTQY
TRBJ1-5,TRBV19,ASSPPGSNQPQH
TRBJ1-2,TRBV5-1,ASSLATTGGITYGYT
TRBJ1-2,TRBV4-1,ASSHLIPKANYGYT
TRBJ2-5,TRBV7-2,ASSLGNEETQY
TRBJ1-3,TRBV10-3,ASGGFSGNTIY
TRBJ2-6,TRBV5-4,ASSTGTSGSGANVLT
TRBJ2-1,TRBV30,AWSRLAGRRQF
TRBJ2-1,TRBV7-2,ASSLGEHNEQF
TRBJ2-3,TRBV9,ASSGQGGTDTQY